This TCR beta chain was recovered during a study of blood T cell repertoires in COVID-19. In the study overall: The United States, Italy and Spain supplied acute and convalescent COVID-19 samples. PBMCs, B-cell-depleted T cells, or T cells provided the cDNA or gDNA that made up the material.

Original data processing: Amplification from reference gene primers served as the basis for estimated nucleated cell counts. Sequencing was performed with immunoSEQ multiplex PCR; in TCRdb, only in-frame clones are kept and a portion is missing. The DNA gave D and trimming, while V, J and clone size come from that table. The sample records under 300,000 clones, approximately 82% being singletons. J was trimmed by 5 bases and V by 5 bases; bases with no gene match: 13. Germline loops: CDR1 SGHNT, CDR2 YENEEA. The CDR3 has 17 amino acids. The material sequenced was peripheral blood. V usage is TRBV11-3 and J usage is TRBJ2-1; 9 bases match TRBD2. This clonotype originated in a woman aged 18 to 35 with acute or convalescent COVID-19. The CDR3 spells CASSPTGVAGVHNEQFF. The CDR3 bases are TGTGCCAGCAGCCCAACCGGGGTAGCGGGAGTCCACAATGAGCAGTTCTTC.